Detailed here is one T cell receptor (beta chain). Its antigen is unknown. Unexposed donor CD4+ T cells date from 2011-2018, before the COVID-19 pandemic. CD4+ T cells were isolated from the cells after about ten days of culture. The sample is drawn from a study of CD4 T cells in relation to SARS-CoV-2 and coronaviruses. Germline V CDR1 and CDR2: SGHRS, YFSETQ. The CDR3 has 15 residues. Trimming removed 0 bases at V and 5 bases at J, with 12 bases between. Generated by immunoSEQ multiplex PCR, the TCRdb table keeps only in-frame clones and is missing some. This sample has tens of thousands of clones; more than 60% occur once, and the top ten carry around 12%.

This sequence originates from a human donor in good health. The chain combines TRBV5-1 with TRBJ2-1; possibly TRBD1 for D (6 bases). Sequencing used CD4+ T cells from PBMCs, cultured in vitro. The CDR3 nucleotides are TGCGCCAGCAGCTTGGTAAGGACAGCTAACAATGAGCAGTTCTTC. Protein: CASSLVRTANNEQFF.